This T cell receptor (beta chain) was profiled in a study of blood T cell repertoires in COVID-19. This clone was seen just once. Produced via immunoSEQ multiplex PCR; TCRdb's table is partial and in-frame only. The sample has some 220,000 clones; 65% to 90% are singletons. The CDR3 runs 13 residues. Trimming left V 2 bases short and J 0 bases short, with 4 bases between. Germline V gene lookup returns CDR1 SGHRS and CDR2 YFSETQ. Sequenced: peripheral blood. The J gene is TRBJ2-3, the V gene TRBV5-1; D remains unclear. This TCR derives from a man in his fifties with COVID-19, enrolled during active disease. CDR3 in amino acids: CASSFFSTDTQYF. For the CDR3, the DNA is TGCGCCAGCAGCTTCTTTAGCACAGATACGCAGTATTTT.